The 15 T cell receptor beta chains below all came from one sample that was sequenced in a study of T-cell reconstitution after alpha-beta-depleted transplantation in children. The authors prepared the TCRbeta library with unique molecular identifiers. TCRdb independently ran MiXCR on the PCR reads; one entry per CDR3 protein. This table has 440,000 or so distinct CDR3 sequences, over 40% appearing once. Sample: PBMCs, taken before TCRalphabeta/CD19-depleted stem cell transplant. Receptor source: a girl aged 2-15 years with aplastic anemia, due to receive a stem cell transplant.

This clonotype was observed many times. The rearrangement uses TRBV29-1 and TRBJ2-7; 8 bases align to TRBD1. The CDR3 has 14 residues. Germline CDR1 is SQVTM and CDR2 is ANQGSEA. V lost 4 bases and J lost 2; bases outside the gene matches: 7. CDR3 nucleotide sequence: TGCAGCGTTGCCTTGGACAGGGACACCTACGAGCAGTACTTC. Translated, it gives CSVALDRDTYEQYF.

The CDR3 spells CSATQGWGPGYTF. The CDR3 bases are TGCAGTGCTACACAGGGTTGGGGGCCTGGCTACACCTTC. This rearrangement joins TRBV20-1 to TRBJ1-2; a weak D match, TRBD1 (6 bases). Looked up from germline, CDR1 is DFQATT and CDR2 is SNEGSKA (reference sequence). Trimming stripped 4 bases from V and 7 bases from J, with 16 bases between. The CDR3 loop spans 13 amino acids.

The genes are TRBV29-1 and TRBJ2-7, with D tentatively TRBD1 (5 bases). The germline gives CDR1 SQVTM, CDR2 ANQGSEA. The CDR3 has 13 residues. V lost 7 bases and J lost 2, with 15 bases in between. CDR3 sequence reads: CSAQGLDAYEQYF. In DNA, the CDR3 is TGCAGCGCCCAGGGTTTGGATGCCTACGAGCAGTACTTC.

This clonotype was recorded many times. The CDR3 DNA follows: TGTGCCAGCAGTTTATATGACAGCGGGAATTCACCCCTCCACTTT. It encodes CASSLYDSGNSPLHF. The chain recombines TRBV28 with TRBJ1-6; perhaps TRBD1 as D (5 bases). Germline values: CDR1 MDHEN, CDR2 SYDVKM. The CDR3 loop spans 15 amino acids. V was shortened by 1 base and J by 7 bases, with 11 bases between the two germline ends.

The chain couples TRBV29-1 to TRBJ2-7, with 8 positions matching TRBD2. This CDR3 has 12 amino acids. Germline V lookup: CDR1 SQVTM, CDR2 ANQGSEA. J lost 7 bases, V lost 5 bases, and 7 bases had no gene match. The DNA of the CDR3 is TGCAGCGTTCGGGAGGGGCATTTTGAGCAGTACTTC. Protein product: CSVREGHFEQYF.

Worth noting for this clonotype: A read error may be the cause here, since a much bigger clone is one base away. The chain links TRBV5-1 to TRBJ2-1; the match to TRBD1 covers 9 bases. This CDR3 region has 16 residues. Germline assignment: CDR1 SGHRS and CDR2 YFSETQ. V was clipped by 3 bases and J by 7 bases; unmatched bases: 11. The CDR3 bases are TGCGCCAGCAGCTGGACAGGGGAATATGACAGGAATGAGCAGTTCTTC. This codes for CASSWTGEYDRNEQFF.

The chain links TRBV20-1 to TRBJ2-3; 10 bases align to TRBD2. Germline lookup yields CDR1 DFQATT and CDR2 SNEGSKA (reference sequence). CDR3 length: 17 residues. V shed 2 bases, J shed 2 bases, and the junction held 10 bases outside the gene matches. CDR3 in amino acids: CSARRFASGRPTDTQYF. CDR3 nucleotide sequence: TGCAGTGCTAGACGCTTCGCTAGCGGGAGACCCACAGATACGCAGTATTTT.

The CDR3 reads CSAASGGYEQFF. The CDR3 DNA reads as TGCAGCGCAGCTAGCGGGGGCTATGAGCAGTTCTTC. J is TRBJ2-1 and V is TRBV29-1; TRBD2 aligns across 10 bases. The junction had 5 bases not matched to a gene; V was cut back by 7 bases and J by 8 bases. The CDR3 is 12 residues long. Germline lookup yields CDR1 SQVTM and CDR2 ANQGSEA.

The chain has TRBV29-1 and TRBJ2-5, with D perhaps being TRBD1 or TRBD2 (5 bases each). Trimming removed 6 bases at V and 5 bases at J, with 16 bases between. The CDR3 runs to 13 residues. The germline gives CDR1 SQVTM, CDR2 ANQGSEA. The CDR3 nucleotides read TGCAGCGTGTCAGGGACGTCCGTTGAGACCCAGTACTTC. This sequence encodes CSVSGTSVETQYF.

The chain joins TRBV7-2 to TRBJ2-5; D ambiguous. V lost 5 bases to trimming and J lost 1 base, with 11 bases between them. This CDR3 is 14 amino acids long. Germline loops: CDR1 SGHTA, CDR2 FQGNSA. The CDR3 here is CASSRGQLQETQYF. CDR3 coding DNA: TGTGCCAGCAGCCGCGGCCAGCTCCAAGAGACCCAGTACTTC. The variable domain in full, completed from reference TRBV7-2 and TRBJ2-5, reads GAGVSQSPSNKVTEKGKDVELRCDPISGHTALYWYRQSLGQGLEFLIYFQGNSAPDKSGLPSDRFSAERTGGSVSTLTIQRTQQEDSAVYLCASSRGQLQETQYFGPGTRLLVL.

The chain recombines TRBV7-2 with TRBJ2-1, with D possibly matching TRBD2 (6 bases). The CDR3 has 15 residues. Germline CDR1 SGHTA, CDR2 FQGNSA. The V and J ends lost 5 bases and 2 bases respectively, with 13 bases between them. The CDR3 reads CASSGWGGAYNEQFF. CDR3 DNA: TGTGCCAGCAGCGGGTGGGGAGGCGCCTACAATGAGCAGTTCTTC. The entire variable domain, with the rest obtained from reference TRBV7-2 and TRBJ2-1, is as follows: GAGVSQSPSNKVTEKGKDVELRCDPISGHTALYWYRQSLGQGLEFLIYFQGNSAPDKSGLPSDRFSAERTGGSVSTLTIQRTQQEDSAVYLCASSGWGGAYNEQFFGPGTRLTVL.

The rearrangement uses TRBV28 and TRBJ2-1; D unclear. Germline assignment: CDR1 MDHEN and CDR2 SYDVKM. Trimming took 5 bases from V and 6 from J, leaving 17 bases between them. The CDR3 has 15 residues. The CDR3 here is CASSNAGLVLNEQFF. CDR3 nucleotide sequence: TGTGCCAGCAGTAATGCCGGGCTAGTACTCAATGAGCAGTTCTTC.

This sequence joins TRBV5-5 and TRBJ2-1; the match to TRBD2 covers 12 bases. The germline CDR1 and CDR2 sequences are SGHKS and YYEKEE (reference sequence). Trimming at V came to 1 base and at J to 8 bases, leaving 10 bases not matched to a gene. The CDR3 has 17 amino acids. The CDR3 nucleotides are TGTGCCAGCAGCTTGAGGCTAGCGGGAGGGCCGGGCGATGAGCAGTTCTTC. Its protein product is CASSLRLAGGPGDEQFF. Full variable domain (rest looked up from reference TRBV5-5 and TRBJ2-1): DAGVTQSPTHLIKTRGQQVTLRCSPISGHKSVSWYQQVLGQGPQFIFQYYEKEERGRGNFPDRFSARQFPNYSSELNVNALLLGDSALYLCASSLRLAGGPGDEQFFGPGTRLTVL.

The CDR3 nucleotides are TGTGCCAGCAGTTACTTTCATGGAGATACGCAGTATTTT. Translating gives CASSYFHGDTQYF. The chain combines TRBV6-6 with TRBJ2-3; no clear D gene. CDR1 is MNHNY, CDR2 SVGAGI, per germline (reference sequence). V gave up 1 base and J gave up 5 bases, with 7 bases separating them. This CDR3 spans 13 amino acids.

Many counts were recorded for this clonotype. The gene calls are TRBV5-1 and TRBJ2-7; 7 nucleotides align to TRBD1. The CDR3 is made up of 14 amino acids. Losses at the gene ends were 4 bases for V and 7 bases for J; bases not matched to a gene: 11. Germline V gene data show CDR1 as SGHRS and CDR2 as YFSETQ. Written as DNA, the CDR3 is TGCGCCAGCAGCCCGGCAGGACAGGCTGGAGAGCAGTACTTC. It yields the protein CASSPAGQAGEQYF.